Listed here are 10 T cell receptor beta chains from one sample, sequenced in a study of T cell repertoires in cytomegalovirus infection. Their cognate antigens are unknown. TCRdb analysed the reads with MiXCR anew, one entry per CDR3 protein. Of about 55,000 distinct CDR3 sequences in the sample, 20% to 25% were seen once. Sequenced material: CD8+ T cells from cultured PBMCs, taken from culture after CMV antigen stimulation. The receptors derive from a human donor in good health (CMV status not recorded). Some clones in this sample may be carry-over from other donors' samples.

The chain combines TRBV5-5 with TRBJ1-1, with D perhaps matching TRBD1 (6 bases). In germline, CDR1 is SGHKS, CDR2 YYEKEE (reference sequence). CDR3 length: 16 residues. V lost 4 bases, J lost 6 bases, and 22 bases lay in between. CDR3 sequence (DNA): TGTGCCAGCAGCCGACGCGGACAGTCGGCCTCCCCTGAAGCTTTCTTT. Translation gives CASSRRGQSASPEAFF. Full variable domain (missing parts from reference TRBV5-5 and TRBJ1-1): DAGVTQSPTHLIKTRGQQVTLRCSPISGHKSVSWYQQVLGQGPQFIFQYYEKEERGRGNFPDRFSARQFPNYSSELNVNALLLGDSALYLCASSRRGQSASPEAFFGQGTRLTVV.

The table lists this clonotype with a few counts. V gene TRBV28 combines with J gene TRBJ2-1; 7 positions match TRBD1. Germline V lookup: CDR1 MDHEN, CDR2 SYDVKM. V lost 6 bases, J lost 1 base, and 9 bases stayed unmatched. The CDR3 extends over 16 amino acids. CDR3 sequence reads: CASSRTGRLSYNEQFF. The CDR3 DNA is TGTGCCAGCAGCCGGACAGGTCGTTTATCCTACAATGAGCAGTTCTTC.

The chain links TRBV7-6 to TRBJ2-2, with D possibly TRBD1 on 6 matching bases. Between the trimmed V and J ends, which lost 8 bases and 6 bases, there was a span of 22 bases. Germline V gives CDR1 SGHVS, CDR2 FNYEAQ. The CDR3 has 16 residues. CDR3 DNA: TGTGCCAGCTCATCGGCAGGGGATGGAACACCCGGGGAGCTGTTTTTT. Translating it yields CASSSAGDGTPGELFF.

This clonotype was detected ten times or more. The CDR3 nucleotides read TGCAGCGCCTCGTTGGACGGTTACTACGAGCAGTACTTC. It specifies CSASLDGYYEQYF. The V gene is TRBV29-1, the J gene TRBJ2-7; D is ambiguous. Germline CDR1 is SQVTM and CDR2 is ANQGSEA. V was cut by 7 bases and J by 3 bases, with 16 bases left in between. The CDR3 runs to 13 residues.

This clonotype was detected only once. The chain links TRBV5-1 to TRBJ2-4; D remains unclear. Germline V gene sequence: CDR1 SGHRS, CDR2 YFSETQ. This CDR3 contains 16 residues. The V and J ends lost 4 bases and 0 bases respectively, with 14 bases between them. CDR3 region: CASSPAGSVAKNIQYF. In DNA, the CDR3 is TGCGCCAGCAGCCCCGCCGGGTCAGTAGCCAAAAACATTCAGTACTTC. Combining the CDR3 with reference TRBV5-1 and TRBJ2-4 gives the whole variable domain KAGVTQTPRYLIKTRGQQVTLSCSPISGHRSVSWYQQTPGQGLQFLFEYFSETQRNKGNFPGRFSGRQFSNSRSEMNVSTLELGDSALYLCASSPAGSVAKNIQYFGAGTRLSVL.

This clonotype has more than one count but fewer than ten. This rearrangement joins TRBV4-1 to TRBJ1-5, with D unclear. Deletions cut 2 bases from V and 0 bases from J, with 8 bases between. The germline gives CDR1 MGHRA, CDR2 YSYEKL. The CDR3 contains 15 residues. The CDR3 region is CASSQREHSNQPQHF. The CDR3 coding sequence is TGCGCCAGCAGCCAAAGGGAGCATAGCAATCAGCCCCAGCATTTT.

This chain joins TRBV20-1 and TRBJ2-3; D uncertain. CDR3 size: 14 residues. The germline CDR1 and CDR2 sequences are DFQATT and SNEGSKA (reference sequence). Trimming left V 1 base short and J 5 bases short, with 13 bases between. CDR3: CSARGFSFGDTQYF. CDR3 coding DNA: TGCAGTGCTAGAGGTTTCTCTTTTGGAGATACGCAGTATTTT.

V is TRBV27 and J is TRBJ2-1; 8 bases line up with TRBD1. Germline lookup yields CDR1 MNHEY and CDR2 SMNVEV (reference sequence). CDR3 length equals 15 residues. Trimming at V came to 6 bases and at J to 2 bases, leaving 6 bases not matched to a gene. The CDR3: CASSQTGATYNEQFF. The CDR3 bases are TGTGCCAGCAGCCAGACAGGGGCGACCTACAATGAGCAGTTCTTC.

This clonotype turned up a few times. The V call is TRBV7-9, the J call TRBJ1-2; maybe TRBD1 (5 bases). V was shortened by 7 bases and J by 5 bases, with 14 bases between the two germline ends. Looked up from germline, CDR1 is SEHNR and CDR2 is FQNEAQ (reference sequence). The CDR3 is made up of 13 amino acids. The CDR3 DNA is TGTGCCAGCAACCTAGACAGACCATATGGCTACACCTTC. Its protein product is CASNLDRPYGYTF.

This clonotype was detected only a few times. One end of the junction is discordant with germline, which a read error may explain. This rearrangement joins TRBV7-8 to TRBJ2-1; tentative D call: TRBD2 (6 bases). CDR3 length: 13 residues. CDR1 SGHVS and CDR2 FQNEAQ come from the germline V gene. CDR3 region: CASSLAPYNEQFF. The DNA for the CDR3 is TGTGCCAGCAGCCTAGCGCCCTACAATGAGCAGTTCTTC. Combining the CDR3 with reference TRBV7-8 and TRBJ2-1 gives the whole variable domain GAGVSQSPRYKVAKRGQDVALRCDPISGHVSLFWYQQALGQGPEFLTYFQNEAQLDKSGLPSDRFFAERPEGSVSTLKIQRTQQEDSAVYLCASSLAPYNEQFFGPGTRLTVL.